This TCR beta chain was observed in a study of graft-versus-host responses after intestinal transplantation. Germline-derived CDR1 and CDR2 are MRHNA and SNTAGT. The CDR3 spans 12 residues. V was clipped by 6 bases and J by 6 bases, with 8 bases between them. Only one count was recorded for this clone. Its antigen remains unidentified. Repertoires were generated with immunoSEQ multiplex PCR, while TCRdb's copy carries only in-frame clones and drops some. This repertoire shows about 88,000 clones, approximately 94% found once; its top ten account for over 0.15%. The genes are TRBV6-4 and TRBJ2-2; D may be TRBD1 or TRBD2 (6 bases each). This TCR derives from a human donor who was the organ donor for an intestinal transplant. The sequenced sample was unstimulated CD4+ T cells sorted from spleen or lymph node cells, obtained before transplant. The CDR3 is CASREGAGELFF. The CDR3 region has the DNA TGTGCCAGCAGGGAGGGGGCCGGGGAGCTGTTTTTT.